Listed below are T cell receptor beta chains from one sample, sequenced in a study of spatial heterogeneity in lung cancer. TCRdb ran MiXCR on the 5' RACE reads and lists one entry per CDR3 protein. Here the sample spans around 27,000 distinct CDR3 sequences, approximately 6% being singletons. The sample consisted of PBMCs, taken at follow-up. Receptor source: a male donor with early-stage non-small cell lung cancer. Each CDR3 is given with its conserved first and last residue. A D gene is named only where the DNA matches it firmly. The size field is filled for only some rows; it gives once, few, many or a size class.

CASSLTPRGHETQYF	TGCGCCAGCAGCTTAACTCCTAGGGGGCACGAGACCCAGTACTTC	15	TRBD1	TRBV5-1	TRBJ2-5	NA
CSIEVNRQLAKNIQYF	TGCAGCATTGAAGTGAACAGACAGCTAGCCAAAAACATTCAGTACTTC	16	NA	TRBV29-1	TRBJ2-4	few
CASSLDTTDTQYF	TGTGCCAGCAGCTTAGATACGACAGATACGCAGTATTTT	13	NA	TRBV11-2	TRBJ2-3	few
CASSPNRGQGRIGYTF	TGTGCCAGCAGCCCAAATAGGGGACAGGGGAGGATAGGCTACACCTTC	16	TRBD1	TRBV6-5	TRBJ1-2	many
CASSSTGRGDQPQHF	TGTGCCAGCAGCTCTACAGGGAGAGGGGATCAGCCCCAGCATTTT	15	NA	TRBV7-9	TRBJ1-5	few
CASSQPGLDGETQYF	TGTGCCAGCAGCCAACCCGGACTAGACGGAGAGACCCAGTACTTC	15	TRBD2	TRBV3-1	TRBJ2-5	many
CSGTKSGVSEAFF	TGCAGCGGTACCAAGTCGGGCGTCTCTGAAGCTTTCTTT	13	NA	TRBV29-1	TRBJ1-1	many
CASSYSNEQFF	TGCGCCAGCAGTTACAGCAATGAGCAGTTCTTC	11	NA	TRBV5-1	TRBJ2-1	NA
CASSMPGQGFINYGYTF	TGTGCCAGTAGTATGCCTGGACAGGGGTTCATAAACTATGGCTACACCTTC	17	TRBD1	TRBV19	TRBJ1-2	few
CASSESPGQTYEQYF	TGTGCCAGCAGTGAATCCCCGGGGCAGACCTACGAGCAGTACTTC	15	NA	TRBV25-1	TRBJ2-7	many
CASSLGGTDTYEQYF	TGTGCCAGCAGCTTAGGTGGGACTGATACCTACGAGCAGTACTTC	15	NA	TRBV7-3	TRBJ2-7	NA
CASSQNHISDEKLFF	TGTGCCAGCAGCCAAAACCATATATCGGACGAAAAACTGTTTTTT	15	NA	TRBV4-2	TRBJ1-4	few
CASSFTSSVGQFF	TGTGCCAGCAGCTTTACTAGTTCGGTGGGGCAGTTCTTC	13	NA	TRBV7-9	TRBJ2-1	many
CASSPPWDSTEAFF	TGTGCCAGCAGTCCCCCCTGGGACTCTACTGAAGCTTTCTTT	14	NA	TRBV6-2/TRBV6-3	TRBJ1-1	many
CATRGPTSTDTQYF	TGTGCCACCAGGGGACCAACAAGCACAGATACGCAGTATTTT	14	NA	TRBV24-1	TRBJ2-3	few
CSAETGGKNEQFF	TGCAGCGCCGAGACAGGGGGGAAGAATGAGCAGTTCTTC	13	TRBD1	TRBV29-1	TRBJ2-1	many
CATSDPLAGSYNEQFF	TGTGCCACCAGTGATCCCCTAGCGGGCTCCTACAATGAGCAGTTCTTC	16	TRBD2	TRBV24-1	TRBJ2-1	few
CASSLVAGGGEKLFF	TGTGCCAGCAGCTTAGTAGCTGGGGGTGGTGAAAAACTGTTTTTT	15	NA	TRBV7-2	TRBJ1-4	few
CASSLGSPARETQYF	TGTGCCAGCAGCTTAGGTTCGCCAGCTCGAGAGACCCAGTACTTC	15	NA	TRBV7-2	TRBJ2-5	many
CAISERLAGEDTQYF	TGTGCCATCAGTGAGAGGCTAGCGGGAGAAGATACGCAGTATTTT	15	TRBD2	TRBV10-3	TRBJ2-3	many
CASSLTGTSGYNEQFF	TGTGCCAGCAGCTTGACCGGGACTAGCGGATACAATGAGCAGTTCTTC	16	TRBD2	TRBV7-2	TRBJ2-1	many
CASSPGTGPNNEQFF	TGTGCCAGCAGCCCAGGGACAGGGCCAAACAATGAGCAGTTCTTC	15	TRBD1	TRBV7-2	TRBJ2-1	many
CASSQETGGETQYF	TGCGCCAGCAGCCAAGAAACGGGAGGTGAGACCCAGTACTTC	14	TRBD2	TRBV4-3	TRBJ2-5	NA
CASSKIRDSASYGYTF	TGTGCCAGCAGCAAAATTAGAGACTCCGCCAGCTATGGCTACACCTTC	16	NA	TRBV21-1	TRBJ1-2	many
CASTPQGRGYGYTF	TGTGCCAGCACCCCCCAGGGACGGGGTTATGGCTACACCTTC	14	NA	TRBV5-6	TRBJ1-2	few
CSAYPSGVGGTQYF	TGCAGTGCTTATCCTAGCGGGGTAGGTGGTACGCAGTATTTT	14	TRBD2	TRBV20-1	TRBJ2-3	many
CASSLSATFAGRANVLTF	TGTGCCAGCAGCCTATCAGCGACTTTCGCCGGGAGGGCCAACGTCCTGACTTTC	18	NA	TRBV12-3/TRBV12-4	TRBJ2-6	many
CATSDQTSYEQYF	TGTGCCACCAGTGACCAGACTAGCTACGAGCAGTACTTC	13	NA	TRBV24-1	TRBJ2-7	many
CASSWASGISDTQYF	TGTGCCAGCAGTTGGGCTAGCGGGATATCAGATACGCAGTATTTT	15	TRBD2	TRBV12-3/TRBV12-4	TRBJ2-3	many
CASSPLAGTYNEQFF	TGTGCCAGCAGCCCCCTAGCGGGGACCTACAATGAGCAGTTCTTC	15	TRBD2	TRBV6-2/TRBV6-3	TRBJ2-1	NA
CASSYGGVERNIQYF	TGTGCCAGCAGCTATGGGGGAGTCGAAAGAAACATTCAGTACTTC	15	NA	TRBV5-4	TRBJ2-4	many
CASSYTRNIQYF	TGTGCCAGCAGTTATACGAGAAACATTCAGTACTTC	12	NA	TRBV6-2/TRBV6-3	TRBJ2-4	many
CASIHHLGTNEKLFF	TGTGCCAGCATACATCACTTGGGTACTAATGAAAAACTGTTTTTT	15	NA	TRBV7-8	TRBJ1-4	many
CASSLVAGFGTDTQYF	TGTGCCAGCAGCTTAGTGGCGGGGTTTGGCACAGATACGCAGTATTTT	16	NA	TRBV7-2	TRBJ2-3	many
CASSGTANTEAFF	TGTGCCAGCTCAGGGACGGCGAACACTGAAGCTTTCTTT	13	NA	TRBV18	TRBJ1-1	many
CSVAEMNTEAFF	TGCAGCGTGGCCGAAATGAACACTGAAGCTTTCTTT	12	NA	TRBV29-1	TRBJ1-1	many
CASSRDSLSNQPQHF	TGTGCCAGCAGCCGGGACAGTTTAAGCAATCAGCCCCAGCATTTT	15	TRBD1	TRBV12-3/TRBV12-4	TRBJ1-5	many
CASSMTATYEQYF	TGTGCCAGTAGTATGACTGCTACCTACGAGCAGTACTTC	13	NA	TRBV19	TRBJ2-7	few
CAYQRSQGDTGELFF	TGTGCCTATCAGCGCTCACAGGGGGACACCGGGGAGCTGTTTTTT	15	TRBD1	TRBV2	TRBJ2-2	few
CASSPGTGVIEQYF	TGTGCCAGTAGTCCCGGGACAGGGGTTATCGAGCAGTACTTC	14	TRBD1	TRBV19	TRBJ2-7	few
CATKGGGLGVYTF	TGTGCCACCAAAGGAGGCGGCCTGGGAGTCTACACCTTC	13	NA	TRBV24-1	TRBJ1-2	few